Presented here are 6 T cell receptor beta chains from one specimen sequenced in a study of beta chain features in type 1 diabetes. The sequenced template was cDNA made from the entire isolated RNA. Generated by immunoSEQ multiplex PCR, the TCRdb table keeps only in-frame clones and is missing some. Of 300,000 to 350,000 clones in the sample, 12% to 15% were seen once. The specimen sequenced was central memory CD4+ T cells from blood. The receptors shown here come from a young man in good health.

In the case of this clone: This CDR3 is missing its conserved last phenylalanine or tryptophan, likely due to a read error. The CDR3 here is CASSSRAGLSGYTL. The CDR3 bases are TGTGCCAGCAGCTCACGGGCGGGGTTGTCTGGCTACACCCTC. V and J are TRBV7-9 and TRBJ1-2, with D unresolved. Trimming cost V 4 bases and J 7 bases, with 16 bases left between them. Per germline, CDR1 SEHNR and CDR2 FQNEAQ (reference sequence). The CDR3 spans 14 residues.

This clone was observed many times. The genes are TRBV4-1 and TRBJ2-5; the D is unclear. Germline values: CDR1 MGHRA, CDR2 YSYEKL. The ends were cut back, 4 bases at V and 0 bases at J, with 15 bases in the middle. This CDR3 is built from 16 residues. The CDR3 reads CASSPNKALYQETQYF. In DNA, the CDR3 is TGCGCCAGCAGCCCAAATAAAGCGTTGTACCAAGAGACCCAGTACTTC.

This clone was counted a few times. This chain connects TRBV6-5 to TRBJ2-7; 9 bases match TRBD2. The CDR3 extends over 13 amino acids. From germline, CDR1 is MNHEY and CDR2 SVGAGI. The CDR3 sequence: CAISDLAGREQYV. CDR3 DNA sequence: TGTGCCATCAGTGATCTAGCGGGACGCGAGCAGTACGTC.

V is TRBV19 and J is TRBJ2-5; TRBD1 aligns across 7 bases. TRBJ2-7 matches the DNA end more closely, so the J call is doubtful. CDR3 length equals 16 residues. Per the germline V gene, CDR1 is LNHDA and CDR2 is SQIVND (reference sequence). The CDR3 DNA reads TGTGCCAGTAGTTCACGGGACAGCAACCCGACCTACGAGCAGTACTTC. It yields the protein CASSSRDSNPTYEQYF.

This clone was counted a few times. The chain joins TRBV6-1 to TRBJ2-3; tentatively, D is TRBD1 or TRBD2 (5 bases each). The germline gives CDR1 MNHNS, CDR2 SASEGT. Trimming shortened V by 4 bases and J by 2 bases, and 16 bases separated the two germline ends. The CDR3 is made up of 16 amino acids. The CDR3 DNA reads as TGTGCCAGCAGTGGTACCCGGGGCCGCCACACAGATACGCAGTATTTT. Residues: CASSGTRGRHTDTQYF.

The V and J genes are TRBV11-3 and TRBJ2-1; D tentatively fits TRBD1 or TRBD2 (6 bases each). This CDR3 is built from 15 residues. Trimming removed 4 bases at V and 4 bases at J, with 14 bases between. Germline V CDR1 and CDR2: SGHNT, YENEEA. The CDR3 spells CASSYRGADYNEQFF. CDR3 in DNA: TGTGCCAGCAGCTATAGGGGGGCCGATTACAATGAGCAGTTCTTC.